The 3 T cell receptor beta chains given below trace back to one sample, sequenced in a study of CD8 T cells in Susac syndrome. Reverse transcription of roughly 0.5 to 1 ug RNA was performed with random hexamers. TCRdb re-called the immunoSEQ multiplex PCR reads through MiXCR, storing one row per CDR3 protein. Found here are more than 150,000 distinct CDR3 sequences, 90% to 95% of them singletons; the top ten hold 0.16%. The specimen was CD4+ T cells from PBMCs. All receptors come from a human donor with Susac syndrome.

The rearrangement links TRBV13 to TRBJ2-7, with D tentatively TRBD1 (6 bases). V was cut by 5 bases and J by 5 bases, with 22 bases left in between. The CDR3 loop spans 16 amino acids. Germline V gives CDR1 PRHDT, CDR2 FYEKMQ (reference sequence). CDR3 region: CASSRPSAQGGHEQYF. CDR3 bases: TGTGCCAGCAGCCGACCCTCCGCACAGGGTGGCCACGAGCAGTACTTC. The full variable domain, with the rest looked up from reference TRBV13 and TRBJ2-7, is AAGVIQSPRHLIKEKRETATLKCYPIPRHDTVYWYQQGPGQDPQFLISFYEKMQSDKGSIPDRFSAQQFSDYHSELNMSSLELGDSALYFCASSRPSAQGGHEQYFGPGTRLTVT.

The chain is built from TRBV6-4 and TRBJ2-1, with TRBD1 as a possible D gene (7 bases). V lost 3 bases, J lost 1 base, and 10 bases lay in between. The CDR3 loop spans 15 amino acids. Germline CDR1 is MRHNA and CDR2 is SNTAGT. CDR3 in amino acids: CASSEGGQSYNEQFF. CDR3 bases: TGTGCCAGCAGTGAGGGGGGACAGTCCTACAATGAGCAGTTCTTC.

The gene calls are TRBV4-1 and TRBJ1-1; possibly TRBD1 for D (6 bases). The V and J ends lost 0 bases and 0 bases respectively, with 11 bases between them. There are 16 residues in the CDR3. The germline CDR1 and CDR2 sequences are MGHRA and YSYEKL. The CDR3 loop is CASSQDGGTLNTEAFF. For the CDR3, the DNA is TGCGCCAGCAGCCAAGATGGAGGGACATTGAACACTGAAGCTTTCTTT.